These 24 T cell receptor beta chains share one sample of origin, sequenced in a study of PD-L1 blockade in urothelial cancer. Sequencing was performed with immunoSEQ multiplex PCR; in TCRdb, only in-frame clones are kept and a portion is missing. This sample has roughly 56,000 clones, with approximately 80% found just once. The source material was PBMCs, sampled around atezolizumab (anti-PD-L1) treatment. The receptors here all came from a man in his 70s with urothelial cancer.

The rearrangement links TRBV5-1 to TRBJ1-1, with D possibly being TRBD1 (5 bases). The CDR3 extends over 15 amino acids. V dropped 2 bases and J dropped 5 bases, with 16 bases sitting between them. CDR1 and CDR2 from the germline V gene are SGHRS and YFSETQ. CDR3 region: CASSLGQVIVTEAFF. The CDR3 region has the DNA TGCGCCAGCAGCTTAGGACAAGTAATAGTAACTGAAGCTTTCTTT. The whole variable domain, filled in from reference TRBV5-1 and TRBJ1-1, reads KAGVTQTPRYLIKTRGQQVTLSCSPISGHRSVSWYQQTPGQGLQFLFEYFSETQRNKGNFPGRFSGRQFSNSRSEMNVSTLELGDSALYLCASSLGQVIVTEAFFGQGTRLTVV.

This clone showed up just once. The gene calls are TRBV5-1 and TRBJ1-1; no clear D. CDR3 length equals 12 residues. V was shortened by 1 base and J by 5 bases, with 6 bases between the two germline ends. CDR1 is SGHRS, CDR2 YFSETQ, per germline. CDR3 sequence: CASSLPGTEAFF. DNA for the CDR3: TGCGCCAGCAGCTTGCCGGGTACTGAAGCTTTCTTT. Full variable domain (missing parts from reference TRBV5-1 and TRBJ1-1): KAGVTQTPRYLIKTRGQQVTLSCSPISGHRSVSWYQQTPGQGLQFLFEYFSETQRNKGNFPGRFSGRQFSNSRSEMNVSTLELGDSALYLCASSLPGTEAFFGQGTRLTVV.

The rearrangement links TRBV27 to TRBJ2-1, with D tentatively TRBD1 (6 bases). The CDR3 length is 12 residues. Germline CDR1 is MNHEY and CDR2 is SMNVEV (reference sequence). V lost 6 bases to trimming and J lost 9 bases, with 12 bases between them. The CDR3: CASSFQGGEQFF. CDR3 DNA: TGTGCCAGCAGCTTCCAAGGGGGTGAGCAGTTCTTC.

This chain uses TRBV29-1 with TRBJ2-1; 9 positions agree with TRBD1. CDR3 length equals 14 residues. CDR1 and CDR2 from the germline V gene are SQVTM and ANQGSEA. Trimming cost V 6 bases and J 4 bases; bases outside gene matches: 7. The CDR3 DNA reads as TGCAGCGTCCGCCGGGACAGGGTTTACAATGAGCAGTTCTTC. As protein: CSVRRDRVYNEQFF.

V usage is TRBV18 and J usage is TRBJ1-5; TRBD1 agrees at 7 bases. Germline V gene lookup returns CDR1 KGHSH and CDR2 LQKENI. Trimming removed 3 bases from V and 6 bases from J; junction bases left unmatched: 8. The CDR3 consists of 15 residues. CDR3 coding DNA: TGTGCCAGCTCACCCCGAGGACAGGAGGGTCAGCCCCAGCATTTT. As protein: CASSPRGQEGQPQHF.

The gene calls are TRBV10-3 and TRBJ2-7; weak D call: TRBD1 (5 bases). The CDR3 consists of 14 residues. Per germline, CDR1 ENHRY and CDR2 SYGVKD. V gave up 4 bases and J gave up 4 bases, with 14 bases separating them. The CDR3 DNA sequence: TGTGCCATCAGTGGAGACGGACAAATATACGAGCAGTACTTC. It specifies CAISGDGQIYEQYF.

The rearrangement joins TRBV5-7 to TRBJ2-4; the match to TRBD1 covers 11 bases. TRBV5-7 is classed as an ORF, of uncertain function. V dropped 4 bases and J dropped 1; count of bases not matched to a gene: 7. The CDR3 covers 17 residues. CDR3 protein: CASSPDRGRGAKNIQYF. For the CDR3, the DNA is TGTGCCAGCAGCCCGGACAGGGGGCGCGGGGCCAAAAACATTCAGTACTTC.

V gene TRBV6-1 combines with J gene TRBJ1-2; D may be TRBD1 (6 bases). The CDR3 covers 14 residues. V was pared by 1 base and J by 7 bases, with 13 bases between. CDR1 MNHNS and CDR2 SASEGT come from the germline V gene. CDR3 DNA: TGTGCCAGCAGTGAAGTCTGGGACACCGGTGGCTACACCTTC. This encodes CASSEVWDTGGYTF.

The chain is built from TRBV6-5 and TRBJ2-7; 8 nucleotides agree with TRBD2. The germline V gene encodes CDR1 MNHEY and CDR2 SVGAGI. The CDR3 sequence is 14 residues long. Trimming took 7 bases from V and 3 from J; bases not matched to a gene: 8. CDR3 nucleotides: TGTGCCAGCAAACCAGCGGGAGTTGGCTACGAGCAGTACTTC. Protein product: CASKPAGVGYEQYF.

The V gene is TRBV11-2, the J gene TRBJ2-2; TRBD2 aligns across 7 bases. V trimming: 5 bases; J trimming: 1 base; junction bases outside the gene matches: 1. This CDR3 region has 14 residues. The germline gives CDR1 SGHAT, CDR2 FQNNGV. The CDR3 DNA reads TGTGCCAGCAGCGGACTAGTGAACACCGGGGAGCTGTTTTTT. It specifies CASSGLVNTGELFF.

The DNA for the CDR3 is TGTGCCAGCAGCCCGCGGACAGGGTCGGGTCAGCCCCAGCATTTT. Translating it yields CASSPRTGSGQPQHF. This chain connects TRBV7-2 to TRBJ1-5; TRBD1 matches at 8 bases. Germline V gene lookup returns CDR1 SGHTA and CDR2 FQGNSA. V lost 5 bases and J lost 6; bases outside the gene matches: 9. The CDR3 is 15 amino acids.

CDR3 DNA: TGTGCCAGCAGCCCCAGACAGGGGGCCCATGGCTACACCTTC. This translates into CASSPRQGAHGYTF. The chain couples TRBV5-4 to TRBJ1-2, with 10 bases identical to TRBD1. V was pared by 4 bases and J by 6 bases, with 6 bases of the junction left unmatched. There are 14 residues in the CDR3. Germline CDR1 reads SGHNT; CDR2 reads YYREEE (reference sequence).

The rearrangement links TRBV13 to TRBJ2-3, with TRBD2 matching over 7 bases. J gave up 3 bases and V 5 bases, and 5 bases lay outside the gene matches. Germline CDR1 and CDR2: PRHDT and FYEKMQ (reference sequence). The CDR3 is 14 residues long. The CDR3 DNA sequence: TGTGCCAGCAGCGAAGCGGGAAAGACAGATACGCAGTATTTT. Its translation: CASSEAGKTDTQYF.

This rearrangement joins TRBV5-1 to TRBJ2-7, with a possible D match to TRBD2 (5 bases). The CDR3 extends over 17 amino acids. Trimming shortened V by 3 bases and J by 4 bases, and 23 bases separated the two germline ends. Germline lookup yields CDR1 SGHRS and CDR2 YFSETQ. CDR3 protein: CASSSEEDGYSPYEQYF. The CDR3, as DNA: TGCGCCAGCAGCTCCGAGGAGGATGGCTATTCGCCTTACGAGCAGTACTTC.

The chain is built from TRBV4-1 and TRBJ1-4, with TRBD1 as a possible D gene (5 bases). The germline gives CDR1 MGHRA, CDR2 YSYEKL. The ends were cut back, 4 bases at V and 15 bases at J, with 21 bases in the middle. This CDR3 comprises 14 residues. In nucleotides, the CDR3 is TGCGCCAGCAGCCCTACGGGGGGGATCGGGTTATTGTTTTTT. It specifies CASSPTGGIGLLFF.

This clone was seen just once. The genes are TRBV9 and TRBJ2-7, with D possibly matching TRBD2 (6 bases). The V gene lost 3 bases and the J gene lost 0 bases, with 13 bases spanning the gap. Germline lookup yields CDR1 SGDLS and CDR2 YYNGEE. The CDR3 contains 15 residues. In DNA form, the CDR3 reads TGTGCCAGCAGCGCCCTCAGCGGGCGCTCCTACGAGCAGTACTTC. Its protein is CASSALSGRSYEQYF.

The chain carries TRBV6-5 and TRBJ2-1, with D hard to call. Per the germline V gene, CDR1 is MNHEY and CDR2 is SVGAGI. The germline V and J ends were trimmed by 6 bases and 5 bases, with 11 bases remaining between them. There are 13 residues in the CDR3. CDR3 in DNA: TGTGCCAGCAGGAGGTATAGCCACAATGAGCAGTTCTTC. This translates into CASRRYSHNEQFF.

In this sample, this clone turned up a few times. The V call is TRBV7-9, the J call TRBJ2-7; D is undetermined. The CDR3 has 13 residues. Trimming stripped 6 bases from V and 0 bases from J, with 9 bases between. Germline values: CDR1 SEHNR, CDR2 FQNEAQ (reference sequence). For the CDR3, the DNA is TGTGCCAGCAGTACTCGGAGCTCCTACGAGCAGTACTTC. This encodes CASSTRSSYEQYF. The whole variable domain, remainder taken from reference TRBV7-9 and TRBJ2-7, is DTGVSQNPRHKITKRGQNVTFRCDPISEHNRLYWYRQTLGQGPEFLTYFQNEAQLEKSRLLSDRFSAERPKGSFSTLEIQRTEQGDSAMYLCASSTRSSYEQYFGPGTRLTVT.

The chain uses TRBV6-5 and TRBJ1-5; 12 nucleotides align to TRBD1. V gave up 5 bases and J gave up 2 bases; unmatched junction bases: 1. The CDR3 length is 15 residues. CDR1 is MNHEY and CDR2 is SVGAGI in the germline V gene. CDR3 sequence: CASSGTGGGNQPQHF. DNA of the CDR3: TGTGCCAGCAGTGGGACAGGGGGCGGCAATCAGCCCCAGCATTTT.

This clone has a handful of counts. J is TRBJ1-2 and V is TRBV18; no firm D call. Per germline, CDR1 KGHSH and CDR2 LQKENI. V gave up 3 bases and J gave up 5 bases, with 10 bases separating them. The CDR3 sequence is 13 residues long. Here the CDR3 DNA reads TGTGCCAGCTCACCGGGGAGGGAGTATGGCTACACCTTC. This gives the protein CASSPGREYGYTF.

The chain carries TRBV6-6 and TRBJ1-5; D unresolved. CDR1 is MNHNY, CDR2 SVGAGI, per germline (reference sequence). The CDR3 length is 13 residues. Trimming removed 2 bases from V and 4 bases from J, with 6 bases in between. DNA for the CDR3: TGTGCCAGCAGTTACAGGGAGAATCAGCCCCAGCATTTT. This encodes CASSYRENQPQHF.

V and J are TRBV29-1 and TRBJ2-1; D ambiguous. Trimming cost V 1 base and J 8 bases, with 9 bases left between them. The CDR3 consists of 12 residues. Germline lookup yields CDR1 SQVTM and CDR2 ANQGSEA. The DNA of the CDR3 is TGCAGCGTTGAAGGAGGCGCGTATGAGCAGTTCTTC. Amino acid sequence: CSVEGGAYEQFF.

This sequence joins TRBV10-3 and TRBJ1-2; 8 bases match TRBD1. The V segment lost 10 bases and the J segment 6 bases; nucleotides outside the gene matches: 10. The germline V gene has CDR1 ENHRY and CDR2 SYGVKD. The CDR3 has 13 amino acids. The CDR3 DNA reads TGTGCCAGCGCTGACAGGGGTAATGATGGCTACACCTTC. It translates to CASADRGNDGYTF.

In nucleotides, the CDR3 is TGTGCCTGGAGTGCGGACAGGGCGGCGAGCTACACCTTC. Its translation: CAWSADRAASYTF. The chain joins TRBV30 to TRBJ1-2, with TRBD1 identical over 8 bases. CDR1 GTSNPN and CDR2 SVGIG come from the germline V gene (reference sequence). The CDR3 has 13 residues. V shed 1 base and J 9 bases; nucleotides not matched to a gene: 7. Complete variable domain (other parts from reference TRBV30 and TRBJ1-2): SQTIHQWPATLVQPVGSPLSLECTVEGTSNPNLYWYRQAAGRGLQLLFYSVGIGQISSEVPQNLSASRPQDRQFILSSKKLLLSDSGFYLCAWSADRAASYTFGSGTRLTVV.